Listed below are T cell receptor beta chains from one sample, sequenced in a study of breast tumors, draining lymph nodes, adjacent tissues. TCRdb fed the multiplex PCR reads into MiXCR, producing one record per CDR3 protein. The data contain fewer than 150,000 distinct CDR3 sequences, around 20% of them seen just once; the ten biggest clones take up about 2.2%. The sample consisted of axillary lymph node tissue. The receptor source for this set is a female donor with breast cancer. Some clones in this sample may be carry-over from other donors' samples. The CDR3 runs from the conserved cysteine through the conserved F or W. The D gene is left open where the match is weak. Clone size is stated in some rows and not others, as once, few, many or a class when expanded.

>TRBV27|18|-|TRBJ2-1|many
CASSLSTPQGWAHNEQFF
TGTGCCAGCAGTTTATCTACCCCGCAGGGGTGGGCACACAATGAGCAGTTCTTC
>TRBV27|14|-|TRBJ2-1|many
CASSFIGHRYEQFF
TGTGCCAGCAGTTTTATTGGCCATCGATATGAGCAGTTCTTC
>TRBV5-1|17|TRBD2|TRBJ2-1|many
CASSTSGSGRGSNEQFF
TGCGCCAGCAGCACTAGCGGGAGCGGCCGAGGATCGAATGAGCAGTTCTTC
>TRBV28|16|TRBD2|TRBJ2-5|few
CASSPIASGYQETQYF
TGTGCCAGCAGTCCTATAGCTAGCGGGTACCAAGAGACCCAGTACTTC
>TRBV4-1|16|-|TRBJ2-2|many
CASSSPGQRNTGELFF
TGCGCCAGCAGTTCTCCCGGACAGAGGAACACCGGGGAGCTGTTTTTT
>TRBV27|18|-|TRBJ2-6|few
CASTWRVGVVSGANVLTF
TGTGCCAGCACCTGGAGGGTGGGTGTAGTCTCTGGGGCCAACGTCCTGACTTTC
>TRBV7-2|13|-|TRBJ2-7|many
CASSLTSSYEQYF
TGTGCCAGCAGCTTAACCAGCTCCTACGAGCAGTACTTC
>TRBV20-1|14|-|TRBJ1-3|many
CSALPRISGNTIYF
TGCAGTGCTCTTCCGCGGATCTCTGGAAACACCATATATTTT
>TRBV10-2|12|-|TRBJ2-1|many
CASTSTAPEQFF
TGCGCCAGCACCTCGACAGCCCCAGAGCAGTTCTTC
>TRBV20-1|16|TRBD2|TRBJ2-2|-
CSARVQFSGTTGELFF
TGCAGTGCTAGAGTACAATTTAGCGGGACCACCGGGGAGCTGTTTTTT
>TRBV19|16|TRBD1|TRBJ2-7|many
CASSIATGTESYEQYF
TGTGCCAGTAGTATTGCGACCGGGACAGAATCCTACGAGCAGTACTTC
>TRBV5-4|14|-|TRBJ2-7|many
CASSSGQSSYEQYF
TGTGCCAGCAGTTCGGGACAAAGCTCCTACGAGCAGTACTTC
>TRBV12-3/TRBV12-4|14|TRBD1|TRBJ1-2|few
CASRGTASYEGYTF
TGTGCCAGCAGAGGGACAGCCTCTTATGAGGGCTACACCTTC
>TRBV20-1|13|-|TRBJ2-7|many
CSASLGAVYEQYF
TGCAGTGCTAGCTTGGGGGCGGTCTACGAGCAGTACTTC
>TRBV16|16|TRBD1|TRBJ1-5|-
CASSFLQQGANQPQHF
TGTGCCAGCAGCTTTCTGCAACAGGGGGCAAATCAGCCCCAGCATTTT
>TRBV30|13|-|TRBJ2-1|-
CAYEGPAYSEQFF
TGTGCCTACGAAGGGCCAGCTTACAGTGAGCAGTTCTTC
>TRBV5-6|15|TRBD2|TRBJ2-5|few
CASSLVGAGGETQYF
TGTGCCAGCAGCTTGGTGGGGGCGGGGGGAGAGACCCAGTACTTC
>TRBV4-1|17|-|TRBJ1-5|many
CASSQAWGRGGNQPQHF
TGCGCCAGCAGCCAAGCCTGGGGCAGGGGTGGTAATCAGCCCCAGCATTTT
>TRBV9|15|-|TRBJ2-3|many
CASSVGPGSTDTQYF
TGTGCCAGCAGCGTAGGCCCAGGCAGCACAGATACGCAGTATTTT
>TRBV28|13|-|TRBJ2-1|few
CASTQPARDEQFF
TGTGCCAGCACACAGCCCGCTAGGGATGAGCAGTTCTTC
>TRBV29-1|13|TRBD1|TRBJ1-3|many
CSVGQAGGNTIYF
TGCAGCGTGGGACAGGCCGGCGGAAACACCATATATTTT
>TRBV5-4|14|-|TRBJ2-7|many
CASSASTGFYEQYF
TGTGCCAGCAGCGCTTCGACAGGATTCTACGAGCAGTACTTC
>TRBV2|13|-|TRBJ2-5|many
CASRPGLQETQYF
TGTGCCAGCAGACCTGGACTGCAAGAGACCCAGTACTTC
>TRBV27|16|-|TRBJ2-1|-
CASSPAGGSSYNEQFF
TGTGCCAGCAGTCCCGCCGGGGGTAGCTCCTACAATGAGCAGTTCTTC
>TRBV30|15|TRBD1|TRBJ2-5|many
CAWSARYRGEETQYF
TGTGCCTGGAGTGCCCGTTACAGGGGTGAAGAGACCCAGTACTTC
>TRBV10-3|14|TRBD1|TRBJ1-2|-
CAISDGGQGYGYTF
TGTGCCATCAGTGACGGGGGACAGGGTTATGGCTACACCTTC
>TRBV6-6|13|-|TRBJ1-3|many
CASMASSGNTIYF
TGTGCCAGCATGGCCAGCTCTGGAAACACCATATATTTT
>TRBV12-3/TRBV12-4|16|-|TRBJ2-1|many
CASSLGGGNSYNEQFF
TGTGCCAGCAGCCTAGGTGGGGGAAACTCCTACAATGAGCAGTTCTTC
>TRBV20-1|16|TRBD2|TRBJ2-7|many
CSALILAGGPENEQYF
TGCAGTGCTCTTATACTAGCGGGAGGGCCGGAGAACGAGCAGTACTTC
>TRBV6-1|13|-|TRBJ1-2|many
CAASIGGRDGYTF
TGTGCCGCCTCAATAGGAGGCAGAGATGGCTACACCTTC
>TRBV30|16|-|TRBJ2-6|many
CAWSVKSEPGANVLTF
TGTGCCTGGAGTGTAAAAAGTGAGCCTGGGGCCAACGTCCTGACTTTC
>TRBV30|9|-|TRBJ2-7|many
CAWKYEQYF
TGTGCCTGGAAATACGAGCAGTACTTC
>TRBV28|15|-|TRBJ1-5|-
CASSLPSGSDQPQHF
TGTGCCAGCAGTTTACCATCAGGGTCCGACCAGCCCCAGCATTTT
>TRBV6-6|15|-|TRBJ2-7|many
CASRNGVDLLRVQYF
TGTGCCAGCAGAAACGGGGTTGACCTACTACGAGTGCAGTACTTC
>TRBV28|15|-|TRBJ2-7|-
CASSSRRRARHEQYF
TGTGCCAGCAGTTCCCGTCGGCGGGCCCGGCACGAGCAGTACTTC
>TRBV19|13|-|TRBJ1-4|-
CASSIRQNEKLFF
TGTGCCAGTAGTATCAGACAGAATGAAAAACTGTTTTTT
>TRBV5-6|16|-|TRBJ2-3|-
CASSLLLVGATDTQYF
TGTGCCAGCAGCTTGCTACTAGTTGGGGCCACAGATACGCAGTATTTT
>TRBV14|16|TRBD1|TRBJ2-2|many
CASSPMGTGSTGELFF
TGTGCCAGCAGCCCCATGGGGACAGGGAGCACCGGGGAGCTGTTTTTT
>TRBV7-2|13|-|TRBJ2-3|many
CASSSLGPDTQYF
TGTGCCAGCAGCTCTCTAGGGCCAGATACGCAGTATTTT
>TRBV2|15|-|TRBJ1-4|-
CASSHRPQKSEKLFF
TGTGCCAGCAGCCACCGGCCTCAAAAGAGTGAAAAACTGTTTTTT
>TRBV28|15|-|TRBJ2-2|-
CASSLKRPNTGELFF
TGTGCCAGCAGTTTAAAACGGCCGAACACCGGGGAGCTGTTTTTT
>TRBV19|15|TRBD1|TRBJ1-2|many
CASSMKTGQHYGYTF
TGTGCCAGTAGTATGAAAACGGGACAGCACTATGGCTACACCTTC
>TRBV19|15|-|TRBJ2-7|many
CASSVGLRFTYEQYF
TGTGCCAGTAGTGTGGGACTCCGTTTTACCTACGAGCAGTACTTC
>TRBV28|14|-|TRBJ2-7|many
CASTARQTGYEQYF
TGTGCCAGCACCGCACGACAGACGGGGTACGAGCAGTACTTC
>TRBV19|15|-|TRBJ1-3|-
CASSRGAGSGYTIYF
TGTGCCAGTTCGCGGGGGGCGGGCTCTGGATACACCATATATTTT
>TRBV7-9|13|-|TRBJ1-1|-
CASSLDVEGSAFF
TGTGCCAGCAGCTTAGACGTGGAAGGTTCGGCTTTCTTT
>TRBV4-2|17|-|TRBJ2-2|many
CASSQEPQGHNTGELFF
TGTGCCAGCAGCCAAGAACCGCAGGGGCATAACACCGGGGAGCTGTTTTTT
>TRBV28|14|TRBD1|TRBJ2-7|many
CASSLWQGAGEQYF
TGTGCCAGCAGTTTATGGCAGGGGGCGGGTGAGCAGTACTTC